This record covers a single TCR beta chain. The record originates from a study of blood T cell repertoires in COVID-19. About the research overall: Acute and convalescent COVID-19 samples came from the United States, Italy and Spain.

The CDR3 spans 12 residues. Germline loops: CDR1 GTSNPN, CDR2 SVGIG (reference sequence). V lost 5 bases and J lost 3, with 11 bases in between. As originally analysed: Scientists estimated how many nucleated cells there were by amplifying reference gene primers. Clones were sequenced by immunoSEQ multiplex PCR, and TCRdb holds only the in-frame ones, with some missing. That table supplies the V and J calls and clone size; D and trimming were determined from the DNA. The table shows approximately 450,000 clones, with approximately 90% occurring only once. This clonotype originated in a woman younger than 45 with acute or convalescent COVID-19. V is TRBV30 and J is TRBJ2-7; D is perhaps TRBD2 (5 bases). Sequences were obtained from peripheral blood. CDR3 in amino acids: CAWSRAIYEQYF. The DNA for the CDR3 is TGTGCCTGGTCGCGGGCCATCTACGAGCAGTACTTC.